This T cell receptor beta chain came from a study of shared clonotypes between healthy human individuals. V lost 0 bases, J lost 0 bases, and 4 bases lay in between. The CDR3 contains 14 residues. Germline V gene data show CDR1 as SGHRS and CDR2 as YFSETQ. Every immunoSEQ plate was one replicate of a subset's evenly spread DNA. Under the authors' procedure: ImmunoSEQ yielded junction-only sequences lacking quality scores, so filtering differed. Some clones are missing from TCRdb's copy, which holds only in-frame ones; the method was immunoSEQ multiplex PCR. V and J calls and clone size are those listed in that table; D and trimming were worked out from the DNA. Among about half a million clones listed, approximately 84% were seen once. The study enrolled healthy HIV-negative adults without recent acute infections or vaccinations as donors.

This sequence originates from a woman between 40 and 55 years old in good health. Some clones in this sample may be carry-over from other donors' samples. Sequenced: PBMCs. The gene calls are TRBV5-1 and TRBJ2-1; D is unresolved. The CDR3 is CASSLGPSYNEQFF. The CDR3 DNA follows: TGCGCCAGCAGCTTGGGGCCCTCCTACAATGAGCAGTTCTTC.